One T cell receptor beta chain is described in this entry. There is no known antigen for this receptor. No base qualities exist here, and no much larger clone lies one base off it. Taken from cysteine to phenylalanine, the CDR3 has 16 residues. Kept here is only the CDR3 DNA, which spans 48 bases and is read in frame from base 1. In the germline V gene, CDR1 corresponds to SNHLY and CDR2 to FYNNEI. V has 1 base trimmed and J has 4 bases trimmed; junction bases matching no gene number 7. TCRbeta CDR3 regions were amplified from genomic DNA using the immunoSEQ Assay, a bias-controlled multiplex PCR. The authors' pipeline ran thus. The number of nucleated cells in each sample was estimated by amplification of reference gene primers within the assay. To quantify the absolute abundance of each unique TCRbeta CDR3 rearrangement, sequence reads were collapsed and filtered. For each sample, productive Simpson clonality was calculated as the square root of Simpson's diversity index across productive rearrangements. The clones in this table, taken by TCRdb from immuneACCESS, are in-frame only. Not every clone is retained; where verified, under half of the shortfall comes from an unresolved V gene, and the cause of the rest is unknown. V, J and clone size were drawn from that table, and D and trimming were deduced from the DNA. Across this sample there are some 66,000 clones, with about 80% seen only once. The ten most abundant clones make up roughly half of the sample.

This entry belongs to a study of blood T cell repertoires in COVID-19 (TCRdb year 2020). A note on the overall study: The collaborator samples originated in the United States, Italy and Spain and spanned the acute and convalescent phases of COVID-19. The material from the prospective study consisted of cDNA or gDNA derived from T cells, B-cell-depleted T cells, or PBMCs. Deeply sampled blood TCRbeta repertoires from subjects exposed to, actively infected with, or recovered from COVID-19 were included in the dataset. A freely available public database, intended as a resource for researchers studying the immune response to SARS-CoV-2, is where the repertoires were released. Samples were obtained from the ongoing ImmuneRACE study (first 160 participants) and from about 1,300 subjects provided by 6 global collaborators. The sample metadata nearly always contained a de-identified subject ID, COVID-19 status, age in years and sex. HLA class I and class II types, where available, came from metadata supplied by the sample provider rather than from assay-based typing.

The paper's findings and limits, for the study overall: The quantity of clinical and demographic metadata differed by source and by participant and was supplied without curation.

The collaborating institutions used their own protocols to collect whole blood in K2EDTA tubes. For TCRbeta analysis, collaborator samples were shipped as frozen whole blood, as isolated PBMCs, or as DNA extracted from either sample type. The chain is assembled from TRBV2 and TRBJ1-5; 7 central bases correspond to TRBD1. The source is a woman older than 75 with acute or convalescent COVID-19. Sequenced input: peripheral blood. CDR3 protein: CASSEEGRGFNQPQHF. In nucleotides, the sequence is TGTGCCAGCAGTGAAGAGGGCAGGGGGTTTAATCAGCCCCAGCATTTT.